These T cell receptor beta chains were read from a single sample in a study of molecular identifiers for immune sequencing clone quantification. TCRdb recomputed calls from the PCR reads with MiXCR, one row per CDR3 protein. The data show about 640,000 distinct CDR3 sequences, 15% to 20% seen once. Specimen: naive CD8+ T cells from blood, with Jurkat cell RNA spiked in. The source is a human donor in good health. Some libraries in this study had Jurkat cell RNA spiked in. The CDR3 runs from the conserved cysteine through the conserved F or W. Each record gives: D gene, clone size, J gene, V gene, CDR3 protein, CDR3 DNA. A D gene is named only where the DNA matches it firmly. The size entry is marked missing in some rows and otherwise reads once, few, many or a size class.

TRBD2	NA	TRBJ2-3	TRBV5-6	CASSPEMGTSGRLDTQYF	TGTGCCAGCAGCCCGGAAATGGGGACTAGCGGGAGATTAGATACGCAGTATTTT
NA	many	TRBJ2-7	TRBV30	CAWSVVYEQYF	TGTGCCTGGAGTGTAGTTTACGAGCAGTACTTC
NA	NA	TRBJ1-5	TRBV3-1	CVSSQDRGGGQPQHF	TGTGTCAGCAGCCAAGATCGGGGGGGAGGCCAGCCCCAGCATTTT
NA	NA	TRBJ2-7	TRBV27	CASSSRTRTYEQYF	TGTGCCAGCAGTTCCCGGACCCGGACCTACGAGCAGTACTTC
NA	many	TRBJ1-1	TRBV7-9	CASSSEISEAFF	TGTGCCAGCAGCTCCGAAATTTCTGAAGCTTTCTTT
NA	many	TRBJ2-3	TRBV6-5	CASSSTGPQQGWEDTQYF	TGTGCCAGCAGTTCTACGGGGCCCCAACAGGGCTGGGAAGATACGCAGTATTTT
TRBD1	NA	TRBJ2-3	TRBV30	CAWSVQGRTGDTQYF	TGTGCCTGGAGTGTGCAGGGCAGGACAGGGGATACGCAGTATTTT
NA	NA	TRBJ2-7	TRBV6-1	CASSEGIGYEQYF	TGTGCCAGCAGTGAAGGGATAGGCTACGAGCAGTACTTC
TRBD1	many	TRBJ2-3	TRBV7-9	CASSPPQGRMADTQYF	TGTGCCAGCAGCCCGCCACAGGGGAGAATGGCAGATACGCAGTATTTT
NA	many	TRBJ2-7	TRBV3-1	CASSLANEQYF	TGTGCCAGCAGCCTCGCTAACGAGCAGTACTTC
TRBD1	few	TRBJ1-2	TRBV12-3/TRBV12-4	CASSLFLGTGTVDYGYTF	TGTGCCAGCAGTCTCTTTCTGGGGACAGGGACGGTCGACTATGGCTACACCTTC
TRBD1	NA	TRBJ1-2	TRBV4-3	CAGSAWTGGASSGYTF	TGCGCCGGCAGCGCATGGACAGGGGGCGCTTCCTCCGGCTACACCTTC
TRBD2	NA	TRBJ2-5	TRBV30	CAWCPVAGETQYF	TGTGCCTGGTGTCCCGTAGCGGGAGAGACCCAGTACTTC
NA	many	TRBJ1-1	TRBV7-9	CASSLGSTAGTEAFF	TGTGCCAGCAGCTTAGGAAGCACGGCAGGCACTGAAGCTTTCTTT
TRBD1	many	TRBJ2-7	TRBV5-6	CASSPTGSQYEQYF	TGTGCCAGCAGCCCGACAGGGAGTCAATACGAGCAGTACTTC
TRBD2	NA	TRBJ2-7	TRBV7-9	CAGSPPGGYEQYF	TGTGCCGGCAGCCCCCCGGGGGGCTACGAGCAGTACTTC
TRBD1	NA	TRBJ2-7	TRBV19	CATTPGQGVVKQYF	TGTGCCACTACCCCGGGACAGGGAGTCGTCAAGCAGTACTTC
NA	few	TRBJ2-1	TRBV21-1	CASNLGTGELRLAANEQFF	TGTGCCAGCAACCTGGGGACAGGAGAATTAAGACTAGCGGCTAATGAGCAGTTCTTC
NA	NA	TRBJ2-3	TRBV15	CATSRGRTPVDTQYF	TGTGCCACCAGCAGAGGTCGGACCCCAGTAGATACGCAGTATTTT
NA	many	TRBJ2-7	TRBV6-6	CASGGDRLGEQYF	TGTGCCAGCGGGGGGGACAGGCTAGGCGAGCAGTACTTC
TRBD2	few	TRBJ2-1	TRBV20-1	CSARDDKRGGAYNEQFF	TGCAGTGCTAGAGACGATAAGCGGGGGGGAGCCTACAATGAGCAGTTCTTC
NA	few	TRBJ2-3	TRBV4-3	CASSQGSARTDTQYF	TGCGCCAGCAGCCAAGGGTCTGCTCGCACAGATACGCAGTATTTT
TRBD1	NA	TRBJ2-7	TRBV19	CASSMAPGTVTYEQYF	TGTGCCAGTAGTATGGCCCCCGGGACAGTGACCTACGAGCAGTACTTC
TRBD1	few	TRBJ1-5	TRBV10-3	CAISDLGGSNQPQHF	TGTGCCATCAGTGATTTAGGGGGCTCCAATCAGCCCCAGCATTTT
NA	many	TRBJ2-4	TRBV6-1	CASNWQNIQYF	TGTGCCAGCAATTGGCAAAACATTCAGTACTTC
NA	many	TRBJ1-3	TRBV7-9	CATSGRTIYF	TGTGCCACCTCAGGACGCACCATATATTTT
TRBD1	many	TRBJ1-5	TRBV12-3/TRBV12-4	CASSFSGDRDQPQHF	TGTGCCAGCAGTTTTTCTGGGGACAGGGATCAGCCCCAGCATTTT
TRBD1	many	TRBJ2-3	TRBV28	CASSYRGETDTQYF	TGTGCCAGCAGCTACAGGGGGGAAACAGATACGCAGTATTTT
NA	many	TRBJ2-3	TRBV27	CASSPPRAHTDTQYF	TGTGCCAGCAGTCCTCCCCGGGCCCACACAGATACGCAGTATTTT